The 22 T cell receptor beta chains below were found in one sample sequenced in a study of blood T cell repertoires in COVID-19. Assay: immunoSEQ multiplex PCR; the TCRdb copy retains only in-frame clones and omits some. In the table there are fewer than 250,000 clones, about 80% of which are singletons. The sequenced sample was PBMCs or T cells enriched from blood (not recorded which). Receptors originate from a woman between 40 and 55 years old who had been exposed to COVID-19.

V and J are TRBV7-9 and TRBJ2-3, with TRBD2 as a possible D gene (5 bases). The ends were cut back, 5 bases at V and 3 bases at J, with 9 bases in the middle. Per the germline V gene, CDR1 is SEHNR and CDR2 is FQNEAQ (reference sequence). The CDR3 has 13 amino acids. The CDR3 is CASSGGRTDTQYF. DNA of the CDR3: TGTGCCAGCAGCGGCGGGCGGACAGATACGCAGTATTTT.

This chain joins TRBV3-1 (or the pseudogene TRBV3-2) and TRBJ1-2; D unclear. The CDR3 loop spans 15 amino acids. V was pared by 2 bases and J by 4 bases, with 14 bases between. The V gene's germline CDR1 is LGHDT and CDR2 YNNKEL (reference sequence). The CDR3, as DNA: TGTGCCAGCAGCCAATCCCCCCTCCCTCTCTATGGCTACACCTTC. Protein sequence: CASSQSPLPLYGYTF.

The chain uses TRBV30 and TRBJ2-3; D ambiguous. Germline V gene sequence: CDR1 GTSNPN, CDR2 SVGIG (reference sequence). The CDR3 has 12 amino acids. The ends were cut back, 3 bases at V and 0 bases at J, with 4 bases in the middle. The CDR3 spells CAWSASTDTQYF. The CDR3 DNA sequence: TGTGCCTGGAGCGCGAGCACAGATACGCAGTATTTT.

CDR3 loop: CASSQESLTGTYGYTF. CDR3 nucleotide sequence: TGCGCCAGCAGCCAAGAGTCCCTGACAGGGACATATGGCTACACCTTC. The V gene is TRBV4-1, the J gene TRBJ1-2; 7 positions agree with TRBD1. CDR1 is MGHRA and CDR2 is YSYEKL in the germline V gene. This CDR3 is 16 amino acids long. With 0 bases clipped from V and 5 bases from J, the junction kept 9 bases outside the gene matches.

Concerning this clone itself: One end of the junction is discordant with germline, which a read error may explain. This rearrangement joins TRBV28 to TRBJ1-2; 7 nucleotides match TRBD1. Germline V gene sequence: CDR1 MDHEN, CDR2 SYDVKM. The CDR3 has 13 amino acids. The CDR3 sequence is CASSLQSWTGFTF. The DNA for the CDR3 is TGTGCCAGCAGTTTACAAAGTTGGACAGGCTTCACCTTC.

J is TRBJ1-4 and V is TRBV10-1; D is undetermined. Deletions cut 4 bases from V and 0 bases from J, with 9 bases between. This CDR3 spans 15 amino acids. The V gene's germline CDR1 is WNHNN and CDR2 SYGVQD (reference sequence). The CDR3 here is CASSVHTATNEKLFF. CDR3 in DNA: TGCGCCAGCAGTGTCCATACAGCAACTAATGAAAAACTGTTTTTT.

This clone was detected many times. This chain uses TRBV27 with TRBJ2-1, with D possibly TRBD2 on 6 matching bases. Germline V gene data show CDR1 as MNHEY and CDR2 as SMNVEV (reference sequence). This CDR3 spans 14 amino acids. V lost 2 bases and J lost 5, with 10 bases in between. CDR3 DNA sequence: TGTGCCAGCAGTTTAAGGCGGGGAAACAATGAGCAGTTCTTC. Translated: CASSLRRGNNEQFF.

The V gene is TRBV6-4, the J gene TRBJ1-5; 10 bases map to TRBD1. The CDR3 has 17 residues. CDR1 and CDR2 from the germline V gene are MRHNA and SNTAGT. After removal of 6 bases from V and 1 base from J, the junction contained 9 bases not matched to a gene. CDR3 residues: CASSGTGADWSNQPQHF. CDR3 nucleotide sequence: TGTGCCAGCAGCGGGACAGGGGCTGATTGGAGCAATCAGCCCCAGCATTTT.

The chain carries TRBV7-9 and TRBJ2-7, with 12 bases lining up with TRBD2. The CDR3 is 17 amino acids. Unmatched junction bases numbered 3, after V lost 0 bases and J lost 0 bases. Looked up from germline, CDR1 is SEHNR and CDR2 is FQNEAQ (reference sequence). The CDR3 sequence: CASSLAPGLAGSYEQYF. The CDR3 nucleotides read TGTGCCAGCAGCTTAGCCCCGGGACTAGCGGGCTCCTACGAGCAGTACTTC.

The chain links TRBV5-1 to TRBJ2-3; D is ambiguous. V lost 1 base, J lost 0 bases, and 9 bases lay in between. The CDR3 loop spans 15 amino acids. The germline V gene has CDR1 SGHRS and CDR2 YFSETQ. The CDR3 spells CASSLQQPSTDTQYF. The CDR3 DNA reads TGCGCCAGCAGCTTGCAACAGCCTAGCACAGATACGCAGTATTTT. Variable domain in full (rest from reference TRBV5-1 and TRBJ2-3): KAGVTQTPRYLIKTRGQQVTLSCSPISGHRSVSWYQQTPGQGLQFLFEYFSETQRNKGNFPGRFSGRQFSNSRSEMNVSTLELGDSALYLCASSLQQPSTDTQYFGPGTRLTVL.

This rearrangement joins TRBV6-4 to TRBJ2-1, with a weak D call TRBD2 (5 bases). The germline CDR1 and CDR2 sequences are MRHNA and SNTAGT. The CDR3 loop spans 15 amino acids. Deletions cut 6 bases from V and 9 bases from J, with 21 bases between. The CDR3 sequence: CASRAQNIEGGEQFF. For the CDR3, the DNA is TGTGCCAGCAGAGCCCAAAACATTGAGGGTGGTGAGCAGTTCTTC.

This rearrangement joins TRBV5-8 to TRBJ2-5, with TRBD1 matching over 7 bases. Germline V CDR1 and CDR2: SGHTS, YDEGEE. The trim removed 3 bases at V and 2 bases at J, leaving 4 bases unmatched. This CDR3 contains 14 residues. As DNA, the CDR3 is TGTGCCAGCAGCTGGGGACAGACTCAAGAGACCCAGTACTTC. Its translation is CASSWGQTQETQYF.

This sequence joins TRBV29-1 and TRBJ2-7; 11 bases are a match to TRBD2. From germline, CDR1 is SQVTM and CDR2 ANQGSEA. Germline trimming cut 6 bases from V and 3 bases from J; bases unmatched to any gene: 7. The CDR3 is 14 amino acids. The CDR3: CSVTPGTSGYEQYF. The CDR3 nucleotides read TGCAGCGTGACGCCCGGGACTAGCGGCTACGAGCAGTACTTC.

The CDR3: CASSQDWSGGFIYNEQFF. CDR3 DNA: TGTGCCAGCAGCCAAGATTGGAGCGGGGGGTTTATATACAATGAGCAGTTCTTC. This chain uses TRBV4-2 with TRBJ2-1; 9 positions agree with TRBD2. The CDR3 is 18 residues long. V was clipped by 0 bases and J by 4 bases; unmatched bases: 10. Germline V lookup: CDR1 LGHNA, CDR2 YNFKEQ.

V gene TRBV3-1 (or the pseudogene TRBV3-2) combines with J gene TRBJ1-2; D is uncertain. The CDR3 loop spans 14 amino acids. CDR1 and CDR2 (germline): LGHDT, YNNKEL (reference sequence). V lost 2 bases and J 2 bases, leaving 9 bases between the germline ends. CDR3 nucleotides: TGTGCCAGCAGCCAAAGTGAGGTAAACTATGGCTACACCTTC. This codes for CASSQSEVNYGYTF.

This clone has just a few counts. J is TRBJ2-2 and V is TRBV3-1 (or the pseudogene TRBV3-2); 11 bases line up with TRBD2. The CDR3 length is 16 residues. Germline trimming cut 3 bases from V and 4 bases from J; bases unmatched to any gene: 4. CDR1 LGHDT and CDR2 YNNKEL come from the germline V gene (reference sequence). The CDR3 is CASSHPGTSGTGELFF. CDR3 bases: TGTGCCAGCAGCCATCCCGGGACTAGCGGCACCGGGGAGCTGTTTTTT.

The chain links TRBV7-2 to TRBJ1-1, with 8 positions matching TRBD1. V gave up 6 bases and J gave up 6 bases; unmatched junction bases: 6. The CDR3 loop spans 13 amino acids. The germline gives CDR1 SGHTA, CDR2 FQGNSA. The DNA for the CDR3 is TGTGCCAGCAGTCGAGACAGGGGAGCTGAAGCTTTCTTT. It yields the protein CASSRDRGAEAFF.

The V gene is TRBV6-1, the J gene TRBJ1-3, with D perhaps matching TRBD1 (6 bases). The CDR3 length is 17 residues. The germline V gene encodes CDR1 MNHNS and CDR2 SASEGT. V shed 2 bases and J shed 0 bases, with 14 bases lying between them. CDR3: CASSEQGQPISGNTIYF. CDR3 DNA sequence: TGTGCCAGCAGTGAACAGGGGCAGCCGATCTCTGGAAACACCATATATTTT.

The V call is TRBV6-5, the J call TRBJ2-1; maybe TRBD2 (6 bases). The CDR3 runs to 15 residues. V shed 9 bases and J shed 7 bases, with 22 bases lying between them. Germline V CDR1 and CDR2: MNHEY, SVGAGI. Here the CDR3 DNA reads TGTGCCAGTACCTGGGGCCGGGGAGGAAAGAATGAGCAGTTCTTC. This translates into CASTWGRGGKNEQFF.

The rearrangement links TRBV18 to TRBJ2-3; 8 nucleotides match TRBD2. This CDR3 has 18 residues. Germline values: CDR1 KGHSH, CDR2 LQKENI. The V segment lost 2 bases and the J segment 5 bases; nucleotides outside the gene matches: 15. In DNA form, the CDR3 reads TGTGCCAGCTCACCAAGGGCGAGTAGCGGGGCCCGCGGAGATACGCAGTATTTT. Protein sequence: CASSPRASSGARGDTQYF.

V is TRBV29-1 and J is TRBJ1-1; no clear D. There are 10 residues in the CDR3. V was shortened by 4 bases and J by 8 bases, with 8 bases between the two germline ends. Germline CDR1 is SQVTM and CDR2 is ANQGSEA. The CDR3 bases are TGCAGCGTTGGGGCAGGCGAAGCTTTCTTT. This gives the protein CSVGAGEAFF.

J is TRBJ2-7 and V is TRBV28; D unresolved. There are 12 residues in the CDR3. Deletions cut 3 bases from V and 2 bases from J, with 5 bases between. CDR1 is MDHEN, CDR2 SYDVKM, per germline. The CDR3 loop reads CASSLTTYEQYF. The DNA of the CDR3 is TGTGCCAGCAGTTTGACAACCTACGAGCAGTACTTC.